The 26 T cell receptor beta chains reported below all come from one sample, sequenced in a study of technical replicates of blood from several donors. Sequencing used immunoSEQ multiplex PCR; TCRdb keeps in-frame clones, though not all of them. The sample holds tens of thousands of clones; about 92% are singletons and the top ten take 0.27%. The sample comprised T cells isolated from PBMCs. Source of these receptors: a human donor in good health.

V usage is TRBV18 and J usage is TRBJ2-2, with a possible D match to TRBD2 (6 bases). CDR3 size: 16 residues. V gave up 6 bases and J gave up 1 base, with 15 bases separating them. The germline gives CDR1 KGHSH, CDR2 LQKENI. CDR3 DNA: TGTGCCAGCTCGCCGACTAGATCTGGGAACACCGGGGAGCTGTTTTTT. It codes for CASSPTRSGNTGELFF.

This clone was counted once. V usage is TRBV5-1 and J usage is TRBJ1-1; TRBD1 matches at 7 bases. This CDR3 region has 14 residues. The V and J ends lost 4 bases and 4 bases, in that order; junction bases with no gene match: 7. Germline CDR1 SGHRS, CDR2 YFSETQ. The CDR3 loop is CASSIGTAGTEAFF. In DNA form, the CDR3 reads TGCGCCAGCAGCATTGGGACAGCTGGCACTGAAGCTTTCTTT.

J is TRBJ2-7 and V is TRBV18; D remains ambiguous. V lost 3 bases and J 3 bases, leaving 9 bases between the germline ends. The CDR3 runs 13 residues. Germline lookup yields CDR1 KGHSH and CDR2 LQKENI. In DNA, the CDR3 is TGTGCCAGCTCACCGATAGAGAGCTACGAGCAGTACTTC. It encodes CASSPIESYEQYF.

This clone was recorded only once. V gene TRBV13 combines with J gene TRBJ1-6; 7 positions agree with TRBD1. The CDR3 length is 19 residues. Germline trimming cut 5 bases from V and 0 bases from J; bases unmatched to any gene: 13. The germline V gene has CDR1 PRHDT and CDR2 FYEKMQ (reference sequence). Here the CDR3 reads CASSTRTQGISSYNSPLHF. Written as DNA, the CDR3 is TGTGCCAGCAGCACACGCACACAGGGGATAAGCTCCTATAATTCACCCCTCCACTTT.

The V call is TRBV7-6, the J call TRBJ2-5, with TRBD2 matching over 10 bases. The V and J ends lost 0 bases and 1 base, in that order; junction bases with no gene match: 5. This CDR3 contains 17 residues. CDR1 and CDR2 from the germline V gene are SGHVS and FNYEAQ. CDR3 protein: CASSLARVAGGQETQYF. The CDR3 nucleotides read TGTGCCAGCAGCTTAGCGCGGGTAGCGGGGGGCCAAGAGACCCAGTACTTC.

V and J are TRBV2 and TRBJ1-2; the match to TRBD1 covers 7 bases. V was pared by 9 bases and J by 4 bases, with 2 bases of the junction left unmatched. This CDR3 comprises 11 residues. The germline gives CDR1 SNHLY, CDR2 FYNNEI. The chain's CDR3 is CARTGFYGYTF. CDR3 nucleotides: TGTGCCAGGACAGGGTTCTATGGCTACACCTTC.

CDR3 nucleotides: TGTGCCAGCAGCCCCGCCCTAGCCAACGGCTACACCTTC. It yields the protein CASSPALANGYTF. The rearrangement links TRBV6-6 to TRBJ1-2; D unresolved. Germline-derived CDR1 and CDR2 are MNHNY and SVGAGI (reference sequence). There are 13 residues in the CDR3. V was shortened by 6 bases and J by 8 bases, with 16 bases between the two germline ends.

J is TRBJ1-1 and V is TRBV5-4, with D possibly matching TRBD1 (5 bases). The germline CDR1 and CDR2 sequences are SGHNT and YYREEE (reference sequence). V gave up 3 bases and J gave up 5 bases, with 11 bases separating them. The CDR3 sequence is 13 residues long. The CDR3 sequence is CASSWVGATEAFF. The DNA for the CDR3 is TGTGCCAGCAGCTGGGTAGGGGCGACTGAAGCTTTCTTT.

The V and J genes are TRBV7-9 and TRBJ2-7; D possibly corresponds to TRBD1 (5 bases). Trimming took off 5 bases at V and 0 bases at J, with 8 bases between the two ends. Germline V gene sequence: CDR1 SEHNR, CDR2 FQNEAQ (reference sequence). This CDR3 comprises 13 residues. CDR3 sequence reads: CASSPDNSYEQYF. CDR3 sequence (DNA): TGTGCCAGCAGCCCGGACAACTCCTACGAGCAGTACTTC.

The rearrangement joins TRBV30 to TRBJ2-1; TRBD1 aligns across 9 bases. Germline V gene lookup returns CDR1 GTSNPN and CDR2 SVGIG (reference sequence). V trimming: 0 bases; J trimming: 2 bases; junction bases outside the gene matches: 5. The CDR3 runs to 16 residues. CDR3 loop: CAWSVQGTGPYNEQFF. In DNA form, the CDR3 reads TGTGCCTGGAGTGTACAGGGGACAGGGCCCTACAATGAGCAGTTCTTC. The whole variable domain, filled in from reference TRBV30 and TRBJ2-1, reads SQTIHQWPATLVQPVGSPLSLECTVEGTSNPNLYWYRQAAGRGLQLLFYSVGIGQISSEVPQNLSASRPQDRQFILSSKKLLLSDSGFYLCAWSVQGTGPYNEQFFGPGTRLTVL.

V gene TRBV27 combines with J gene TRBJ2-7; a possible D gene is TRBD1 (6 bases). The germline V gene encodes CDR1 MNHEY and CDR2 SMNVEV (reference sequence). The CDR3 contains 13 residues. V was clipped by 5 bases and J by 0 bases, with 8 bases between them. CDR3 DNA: TGTGCCAGCAGTCACAGGGTCTCCTACGAGCAGTACTTC. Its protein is CASSHRVSYEQYF.

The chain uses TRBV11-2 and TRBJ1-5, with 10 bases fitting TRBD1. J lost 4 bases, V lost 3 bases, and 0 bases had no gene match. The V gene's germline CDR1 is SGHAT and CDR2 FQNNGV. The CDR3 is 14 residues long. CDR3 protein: CASSLDRGNQPQHF. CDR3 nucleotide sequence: TGTGCCAGCAGCTTGGACAGGGGGAATCAGCCCCAGCATTTT.

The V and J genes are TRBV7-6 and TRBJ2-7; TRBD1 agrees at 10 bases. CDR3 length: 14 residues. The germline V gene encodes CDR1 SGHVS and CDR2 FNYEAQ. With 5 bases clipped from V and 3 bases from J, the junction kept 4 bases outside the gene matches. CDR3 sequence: CASSHGTGVYEQYF. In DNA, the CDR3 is TGTGCCAGCAGCCATGGGACAGGGGTCTACGAGCAGTACTTC.

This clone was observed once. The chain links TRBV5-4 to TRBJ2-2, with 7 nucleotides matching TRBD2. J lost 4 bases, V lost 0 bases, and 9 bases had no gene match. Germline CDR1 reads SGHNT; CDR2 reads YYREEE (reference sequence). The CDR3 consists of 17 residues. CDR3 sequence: CASSLASSGFFTGELFF. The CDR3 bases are TGTGCCAGCAGCTTGGCCTCTAGCGGCTTTTTCACCGGGGAGCTGTTTTTT.

CDR3 region: CASSKTGTDQPQHF. Here the CDR3 DNA reads TGTGCCAGCAGCAAGACAGGGACGGATCAGCCCCAGCATTTT. The chain carries TRBV9 and TRBJ1-5; 7 bases are a match to TRBD1. Germline values: CDR1 SGDLS, CDR2 YYNGEE. The CDR3 length is 14 residues. The trim removed 4 bases at V and 5 bases at J, leaving 6 bases unmatched.

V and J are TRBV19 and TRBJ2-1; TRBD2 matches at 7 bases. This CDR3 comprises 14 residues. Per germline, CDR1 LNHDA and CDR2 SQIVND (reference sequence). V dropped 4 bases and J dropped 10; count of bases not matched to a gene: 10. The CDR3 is CASSRTSHQLEQFF. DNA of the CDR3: TGTGCCAGTAGTAGGACTAGTCACCAGTTGGAGCAGTTCTTC.

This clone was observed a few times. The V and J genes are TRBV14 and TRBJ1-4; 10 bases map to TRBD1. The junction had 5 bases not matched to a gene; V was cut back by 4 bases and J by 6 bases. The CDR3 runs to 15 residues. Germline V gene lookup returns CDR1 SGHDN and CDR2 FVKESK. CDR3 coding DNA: TGTGCCAGCAGCCCCTGGGGACAGGGGTATGAAAAACTGTTTTTT. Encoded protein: CASSPWGQGYEKLFF.

The CDR3, as DNA: TGTGCCAGCAGCCTGGTAGAGGATACGCAGTATTTT. Translating gives CASSLVEDTQYF. This rearrangement joins TRBV7-8 to TRBJ2-3; D uncertain. Looked up from germline, CDR1 is SGHVS and CDR2 is FQNEAQ. The CDR3 consists of 12 residues. The V gene lost 5 bases and the J gene lost 6 bases, with 9 bases spanning the gap.

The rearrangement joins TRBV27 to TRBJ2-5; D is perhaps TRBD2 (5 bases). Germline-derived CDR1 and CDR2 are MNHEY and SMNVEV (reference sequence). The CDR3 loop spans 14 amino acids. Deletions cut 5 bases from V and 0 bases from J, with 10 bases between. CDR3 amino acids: CASSPRVYQETQYF. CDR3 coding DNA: TGTGCCAGCAGTCCGAGGGTCTACCAAGAGACCCAGTACTTC.

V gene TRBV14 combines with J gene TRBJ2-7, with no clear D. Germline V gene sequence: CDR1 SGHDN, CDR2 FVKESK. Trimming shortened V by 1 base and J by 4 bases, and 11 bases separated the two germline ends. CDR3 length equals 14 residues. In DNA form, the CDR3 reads TGTGCCAGCAGCCAAGTCATGAACAGATACGAGCAGTACTTC. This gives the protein CASSQVMNRYEQYF.

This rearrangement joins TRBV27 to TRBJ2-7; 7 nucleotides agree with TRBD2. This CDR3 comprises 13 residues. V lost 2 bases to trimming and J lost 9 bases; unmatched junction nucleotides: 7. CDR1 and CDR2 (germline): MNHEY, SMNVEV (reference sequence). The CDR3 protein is CASSLKAGAGQYF. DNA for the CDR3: TGTGCCAGCAGTTTAAAGGCGGGAGCAGGGCAGTACTTC.

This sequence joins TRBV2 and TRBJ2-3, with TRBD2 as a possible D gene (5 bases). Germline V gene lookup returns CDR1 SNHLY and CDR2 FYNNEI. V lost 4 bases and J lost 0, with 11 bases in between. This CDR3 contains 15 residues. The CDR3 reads CASSVSAESTDTQYF. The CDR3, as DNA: TGTGCCAGCAGTGTCTCAGCGGAGAGCACAGATACGCAGTATTTT.

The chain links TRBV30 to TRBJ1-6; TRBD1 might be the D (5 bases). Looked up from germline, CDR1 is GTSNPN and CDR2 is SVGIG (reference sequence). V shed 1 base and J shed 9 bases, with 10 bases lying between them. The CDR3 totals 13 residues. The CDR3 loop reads CAWSGTYSSPLHF. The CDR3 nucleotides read TGTGCCTGGAGTGGGACATATTCTTCACCCCTCCACTTT.

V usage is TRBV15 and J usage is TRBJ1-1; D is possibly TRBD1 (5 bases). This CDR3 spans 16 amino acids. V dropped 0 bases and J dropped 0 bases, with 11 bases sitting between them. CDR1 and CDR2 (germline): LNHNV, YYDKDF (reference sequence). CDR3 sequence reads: CATSREGRTMNTEAFF. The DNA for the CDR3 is TGTGCCACCAGCAGAGAAGGGCGGACAATGAACACTGAAGCTTTCTTT.

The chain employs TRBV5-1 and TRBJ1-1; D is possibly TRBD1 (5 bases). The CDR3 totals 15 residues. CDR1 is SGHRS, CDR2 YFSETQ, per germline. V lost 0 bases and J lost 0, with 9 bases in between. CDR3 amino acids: CASSLDPGMNTEAFF. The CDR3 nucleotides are TGCGCCAGCAGCTTGGATCCAGGGATGAACACTGAAGCTTTCTTT.

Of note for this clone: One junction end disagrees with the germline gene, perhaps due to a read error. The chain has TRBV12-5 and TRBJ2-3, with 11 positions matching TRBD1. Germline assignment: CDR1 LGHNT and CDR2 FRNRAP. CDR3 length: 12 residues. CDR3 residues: CASGLTGTGGSF. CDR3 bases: TGTGCTAGTGGTTTGACCGGGACAGGGGGAAGTTTT.